This record looks at one T cell receptor (beta chain) sequence and its context. Its antigen is not known. TCRdb fed the 5' RACE reads into MiXCR, producing one record per CDR3 protein. In the table there are roughly 510,000 distinct CDR3 sequences, roughly 17% of which are singletons. The sample belongs to a study of T-cell memory formation after mild COVID-19. Findings and caveats of the study: Pre-infection memory harbored some responding clones, suggesting cross-reactive memory joined.

The V segment lost 8 bases and the J segment 10 bases; nucleotides outside the gene matches: 6. The CDR3 has 12 residues. Germline lookup yields CDR1 DFQATT and CDR2 SNEGSKA (reference sequence). The V gene is TRBV20-1, the J gene TRBJ2-1; 12 positions agree with TRBD1. This sequence originates from an adult woman who had mild COVID-19 (a few samples of this study predate the infection). Cell type and time point are not known. Source material: PBMCs or a T cell subset sorted from them (not recorded which). The CDR3 nucleotides read TGCAGTCCGGGGACAGGGGGCATGGAGCAGTTCTTC. This gives the protein CSPGTGGMEQFF.